This TCR beta chain was profiled in a study of T-cell reconstitution after alpha-beta-depleted transplantation in children. V shed 5 bases and J 7 bases; nucleotides not matched to a gene: 9. The CDR3 length is 14 residues. Germline V lookup: CDR1 SEHNR, CDR2 FQNEAQ (reference sequence). TCRbeta library construction was performed incorporating unique molecular identifiers. TCRdb reprocessed the PCR reads with MiXCR, giving one entry per CDR3 protein. The sample consists of approximately 390,000 distinct CDR3 sequences, approximately 10% of them appearing once. The material was PBMCs from the stem cell graft donor, obtained from the stem cell graft. The V call is TRBV7-9, the J call TRBJ2-7; 9 nucleotides match TRBD1. The TCR sequence derives from a human donor who donated a stem cell graft to a child with acute myeloid leukemia. For the CDR3, the DNA is TGTGCCAGCAGCCCCGGGACAGGGTTCGGGGAGCAGTACTTC. Protein sequence: CASSPGTGFGEQYF.